This TCR beta chain was identified in a study of OX40 agonist ivuxolimab in advanced cancers. Study-level background: Patients were over 65% male with ages roughly 23 to 85, mean about 60.

The protocol was immunoSEQ multiplex PCR, while the TCRdb copy is restricted to in-frame clones and leaves out a portion. The sample has tens of thousands of clones, about 90% seen once. General study results and limits: Fewer expanded clones were found on average in CD4+ than in CD8+ T cells.

Samples were taken at baseline and on day 1 of cycles 4 and 7. The CDR3 has 15 residues. V lost 5 bases to trimming and J lost 4 bases; unmatched junction nucleotides: 5. The germline gives CDR1 MNHEY, CDR2 SMNVEV (reference sequence). Comments on this clone: Its target is unknown.

The chain combines TRBV27 with TRBJ2-1, with 10 bases that match TRBD2. The specimen comprised CD4+ or CD8+ T cells sorted from blood, sampled in a trial of the OX40 agonist ivuxolimab. The clonotype was recovered from an adult with an advanced solid tumor such as melanoma, head and neck, liver or kidney cancer. The CDR3 sequence is CASSITSGVYNEQFF. CDR3 bases: TGTGCCAGCAGTATAACTAGCGGGGTATACAATGAGCAGTTCTTC.